Presented here are 4 T cell receptor beta chains from one specimen sequenced in a study of beta chain features in type 1 diabetes. General study points: Shorter TCRB CDR3s, moderately but significantly so, marked every one of the four CD4+ subsets in Type 1 diabetes patients.

The antigens of these receptors remain unknown. The sequenced template was cDNA made from the entire isolated RNA. Libraries were prepared by immunoSEQ multiplex PCR; TCRdb keeps only in-frame clonotypes and omits some of them. This sample has hundreds of thousands of clones, with roughly 12% found just once. The sequenced material came from naive CD4+ T cells from blood. Every receptor here comes from a young man with type 1 diabetes.

This clone was seen only a few times. The chain joins TRBV14 to TRBJ1-1; D unresolved. The V gene lost 0 bases and the J gene lost 11 bases, with 13 bases spanning the gap. CDR3 size: 13 residues. Germline loops: CDR1 SGHDN, CDR2 FVKESK. The CDR3 spells CASSQDGLRVAFF. The DNA for the CDR3 is TGTGCCAGCAGCCAAGATGGACTCCGAGTGGCTTTCTTT.

J is TRBJ2-3 and V is TRBV7-9; D is possibly TRBD2 (6 bases). This CDR3 is 15 amino acids long. The germline CDR1 and CDR2 sequences are SEHNR and FQNEAQ (reference sequence). Trimming stripped 5 bases from V and 3 bases from J, with 15 bases between. In DNA, the CDR3 is TGTGCCAGCAGCCGCGAGGAGGGATTAACAGATACGCAGTATTTT. Translation: CASSREEGLTDTQYF.

The chain recombines TRBV19 with TRBJ2-2; no clear D gene. Germline CDR1 LNHDA, CDR2 SQIVND (reference sequence). Trimming removed 3 bases from V and 5 bases from J, with 10 bases in between. The CDR3 is 14 residues long. The CDR3 nucleotides are TGTGCCAGTAGTATTGTAAGGGAAACCGGGGAGCTGTTTTTT. Protein: CASSIVRETGELFF. Variable domain in full (rest from reference TRBV19 and TRBJ2-2): DGGITQSPKYLFRKEGQNVTLSCEQNLNHDAMYWYRQDPGQGLRLIYYSQIVNDFQKGDIAEGYSVSREKKESFPLTVTSAQKNPTAFYLCASSIVRETGELFFGEGSRLTVL.

This clone was counted a few times. This chain joins TRBV19 and TRBJ1-2; 11 bases are a match to TRBD1. Germline V CDR1 and CDR2: LNHDA, SQIVND (reference sequence). The ends lost 3 bases at V and 8 bases at J; junction bases unmatched: 8. This CDR3 has 15 residues. The CDR3 sequence is CASSIPDRGLQGYTF. In DNA, the CDR3 is TGTGCCAGTAGTATCCCGGACAGGGGGCTCCAAGGCTACACCTTC.